The rows below give T cell receptor beta chains drawn from one sample of a study of blood T cell repertoires in COVID-19. Repertoires were generated with immunoSEQ multiplex PCR, while TCRdb's copy carries only in-frame clones and drops some. The top ten clones hold about a sixth of a sample with roughly 80,000 clones, 60% to 85% of them seen once. Sequencing input: peripheral blood. These receptors all come from a human donor in a cohort sampled during active COVID-19. Each CDR3 is given with its conserved first and last residue.

V gene	J gene	CDR3 protein
TRBV7-9	TRBJ2-1	CASSSQNPWNEQFF
TRBV18	TRBJ2-7	CASSLFPQGTSYEQYF
TRBV7-9	TRBJ2-3	CASSPRAGFTDTQYF
TRBV30	TRBJ2-3	CAWGALGATDTQYF
TRBV29-1	TRBJ1-1	CSVHRGLSTEAFF
TRBV7-9	TRBJ2-1	CASKPGQGLEEQFF
TRBV28	TRBJ2-7	CASSFEDRVYEQYF
TRBV9	TRBJ2-3	CASSTGTLDRDTQYF
TRBV9	TRBJ1-4	CASSAGEKLFF
TRBV4-1	TRBJ1-4	CASSQFDRLSGSEKLFF
TRBV4-1	TRBJ2-7	CASSQESGFYEQYF
TRBV5-8	TRBJ2-1	CASSREREVTYNEQFF
TRBV4-1	TRBJ2-1	CASSQVAGGQNEQFF
TRBV24-1	TRBJ1-2	CATSDPNGLGGYTF
TRBV7-9	TRBJ2-3	CAKDPGAGVVRCTDTQYF
TRBV7-9	TRBJ2-5	CASSFDLKGETQYF
TRBV7-2	TRBJ2-3	CASVQGVAGDTQYF
TRBV11-3	TRBJ2-5	CASSLGFGGNQETQYF
TRBV21-1	TRBJ2-5	CASPRVPTGLKTQYF
TRBV18	TRBJ2-1	CASSPLQGFLFF
TRBV5-1	TRBJ1-1	CASSPRTGAGTEAFF
TRBV29-1	TRBJ1-1	CSVGGNSNTEAFF
TRBV7-9	TRBJ1-4	CASSLVRGLEEKLFF
TRBV5-1	TRBJ2-1	CASSLAGDSSYNEQFF
TRBV5-1	TRBJ2-1	CASSPTTSGFSYNEQFF
TRBV11-2	TRBJ2-5	CASSLQAGGGETQYF
TRBV4-1	TRBJ2-1	CASSPSQFSGSYNEQFF
TRBV9	TRBJ2-3	CASSVDPGADTQYF
TRBV19	TRBJ1-4	CASTHPGVAEKLFF
TRBV3-1/TRBV3-2	TRBJ2-5	CASSQVAGQWETQYF
TRBV19	TRBJ1-2	CASSAPAARYGYTF
TRBV11-3	TRBJ1-4	CASSFRGGGGEKLFF
TRBV11-3	TRBJ1-3	CASSLGTGGNTIYF
TRBV19	TRBJ1-1	CASSILFSLQGANTEAFF
TRBV3-1/TRBV3-2	TRBJ2-3	CASSSRKHHASDTQYF
TRBV14	TRBJ1-1	CASSQDSWAAEAFF
TRBV5-1	TRBJ2-2	CASSLAELVGPGELFF
TRBV11-2	TRBJ2-1	CASSLLTSGRYGEQFF
TRBV7-2	TRBJ2-3	CASSHGGLSTDTQYF
TRBV27	TRBJ1-1	CASTFGSEAFF
TRBV27	TRBJ1-3	CASSLAGFPLSGNTIYF
TRBV5-1	TRBJ1-4	CASSLFPGQVEKLFF
TRBV27	TRBJ1-1	CASSLQGWTEAFF
TRBV6-6	TRBJ1-1	CATSTREAFF